A single sample is the source of the 22 T cell receptor beta chains below, sequenced in a study of T cell changes during pregnancy in multiple sclerosis. TCRdb's table, derived via immunoSEQ multiplex PCR, lists solely in-frame clones and lacks some. Here the sample spans about 110,000 clones, about 90% being singletons. Here the sequenced sample was peripheral blood, taken before pregnancy. These receptors originate from a female donor with multiple sclerosis, enrolled in a pregnancy study.

The gene calls are TRBV7-2 and TRBJ2-5; unclear D gene. CDR3 length: 18 amino acids. Deletions cut 1 base from V and 0 bases from J, with 18 bases between. The germline CDR1 and CDR2 sequences are SGHTA and FQGNSA. The CDR3 reads CASSLGAIVGANQETQYF. The CDR3 nucleotides are TGTGCCAGCAGCTTAGGGGCGATTGTGGGTGCCAACCAAGAGACCCAGTACTTC.

In DNA, the CDR3 is TGCGCCAGCAGTGACAGACAGGGGGATAATGAAAAACTGTTTTTT. This codes for CASSDRQGDNEKLFF. The chain uses TRBV10-2 and TRBJ1-4; 9 positions agree with TRBD1. CDR1 is WSHSY, CDR2 SAAADI, per germline. The length of the CDR3 is 15 residues. The V segment lost 3 bases and the J segment 4 bases; nucleotides outside the gene matches: 3.

CDR3 coding DNA: TGTGCCAGCAGCTTTCCAGGGGTGACTGAAGCTTTCTTT. Protein sequence: CASSFPGVTEAFF. V usage is TRBV5-5 and J usage is TRBJ1-1; possibly TRBD1 for D (6 bases). The V end was cut by 2 bases, the J end by 5 bases, with 10 bases between. Germline V gives CDR1 SGHKS, CDR2 YYEKEE (reference sequence). This CDR3 is built from 13 residues.

The rearrangement uses TRBV5-1 and TRBJ1-6, with TRBD1 identical over 7 bases. Germline CDR1 and CDR2: SGHRS and YFSETQ. V was pared by 5 bases and J by 4 bases, with 12 bases of the junction left unmatched. The CDR3 spans 17 residues. The CDR3 region is CASRPGQVQLYNSPLHF. CDR3 in DNA: TGCGCCAGCAGACCTGGACAGGTCCAACTTTATAATTCACCCCTCCACTTT. The full variable domain, with the rest looked up from reference TRBV5-1 and TRBJ1-6, is KAGVTQTPRYLIKTRGQQVTLSCSPISGHRSVSWYQQTPGQGLQFLFEYFSETQRNKGNFPGRFSGRQFSNSRSEMNVSTLELGDSALYLCASRPGQVQLYNSPLHFGNGTRLTVT.

This clone was observed a handful of times. Additional DNA sequences in this sample encode the identical CDR3. V usage is TRBV7-2 and J usage is TRBJ2-7, with unresolved D. Germline lookup yields CDR1 SGHTA and CDR2 FQGNSA. V was trimmed by 5 bases and J by 2 bases, leaving 10 bases between them. CDR3 length: 13 residues. CDR3 residues: CASSLDTAYEQYF. The CDR3 bases are TGTGCCAGCAGCCTAGACACAGCCTACGAGCAGTACTTC.

The rearrangement uses TRBV2 and TRBJ2-5; TRBD2 might be the D (5 bases). Germline CDR1 is SNHLY and CDR2 is FYNNEI. The ends were cut back, 6 bases at V and 4 bases at J, with 12 bases in the middle. The CDR3 runs 13 residues. The CDR3: CASSYNEGETQYF. DNA of the CDR3: TGTGCCAGCAGCTACAATGAGGGAGAGACCCAGTACTTC.

This chain links TRBV27 with TRBJ1-6; D gene uncertain. This CDR3 is 12 amino acids long. Germline CDR1 reads MNHEY; CDR2 reads SMNVEV (reference sequence). Between the trimmed V and J ends, which lost 3 bases and 12 bases, there was a span of 9 bases. CDR3 residues: CASSFWEGPLHF. The CDR3 region has the DNA TGTGCCAGCAGTTTCTGGGAGGGACCCCTCCACTTT.

Points on this clone: A junction end diverges from the germline sequence, so it may reflect a read error. The chain joins TRBV27 to TRBJ1-2, with 11 bases matching TRBD1. The CDR3 is 16 amino acids. Germline assignment: CDR1 MNHEY and CDR2 SMNVEV (reference sequence). CDR3: CASSLHRTGGMGGYAF. The CDR3 coding sequence is TGTGCCAGCAGTTTACATCGGACAGGGGGCATGGGCGGCTACGCCTTC.

V usage is TRBV28 and J usage is TRBJ2-1; D remains ambiguous. The CDR3 has 16 amino acids. With 3 bases removed from V and 5 bases from J, the gap between germline ends came to 17 bases. Germline V gives CDR1 MDHEN, CDR2 SYDVKM. CDR3 DNA: TGTGCCAGCAGTTTCATCGGAGCGCAAAGAGACAATGAGCAGTTCTTC. Translating gives CASSFIGAQRDNEQFF.

The chain combines TRBV11-2 with TRBJ2-1; 8 bases match TRBD2. The V and J ends lost 1 base and 8 bases, in that order; junction bases with no gene match: 7. This CDR3 comprises 15 residues. Germline V CDR1 and CDR2: SGHAT, FQNNGV. CDR3 sequence (DNA): TGTGCCAGCAGCTTAGCGGGAGGGCCTATCTATGAGCAGTTCTTC. Its translation: CASSLAGGPIYEQFF.

The rearrangement uses TRBV2 and TRBJ1-5, with 7 nucleotides matching TRBD1. The CDR3 runs 14 residues. Trimming at V came to 8 bases and at J to 0 bases, leaving 4 bases not matched to a gene. Germline loops: CDR1 SNHLY, CDR2 FYNNEI. The CDR3 is CASRRGYSNQPQHF. The CDR3 DNA reads as TGTGCCAGCCGCAGGGGGTATAGCAATCAGCCCCAGCATTTT.

The gene calls are TRBV6-1 and TRBJ2-7; 13 nucleotides align to TRBD2. The ends lost 0 bases at V and 6 bases at J; junction bases unmatched: 11. The CDR3 consists of 18 residues. Germline V gene sequence: CDR1 MNHNS, CDR2 SASEGT. The CDR3 DNA is TGTGCCAGCAGTGAAGCGACTGGACTAGCGGGAGTGTTAGGCGAGCAGTACTTC. Translated: CASSEATGLAGVLGEQYF.

The V call is TRBV15, the J call TRBJ1-1, with 7 nucleotides matching TRBD1. The CDR3 extends over 16 amino acids. Per the germline V gene, CDR1 is LNHNV and CDR2 is YYDKDF (reference sequence). V was pared by 1 base and J by 1 base, with 6 bases of the junction left unmatched. CDR3: CATSRAFGTANTEAFF. DNA of the CDR3: TGTGCCACCAGCAGAGCCTTCGGGACAGCGAACACTGAAGCTTTCTTT.

The chain combines TRBV19 with TRBJ2-7; D is perhaps TRBD1 (5 bases). The CDR3 loop spans 12 amino acids. Germline V gene sequence: CDR1 LNHDA, CDR2 SQIVND (reference sequence). V dropped 4 bases and J dropped 7 bases, with 11 bases sitting between them. The CDR3 spells CASSNRKGEQYF. CDR3 DNA: TGTGCCAGTAGTAACCGCAAGGGGGAGCAGTACTTC.

The genes are TRBV19 and TRBJ1-4, with D possibly being TRBD1 (6 bases). Germline assignment: CDR1 LNHDA and CDR2 SQIVND (reference sequence). The CDR3 loop spans 15 amino acids. Trimming left V 5 bases short and J 2 bases short, with 12 bases between. The CDR3 sequence: CASSLGTGTNEKLFF. The CDR3 DNA reads as TGTGCCAGTAGTCTGGGTACAGGGACTAATGAAAAACTGTTTTTT.

The rearrangement joins TRBV5-1 to TRBJ1-4, with TRBD1 matching 8 bases. CDR1 is SGHRS, CDR2 YFSETQ, per germline. The CDR3 loop spans 17 amino acids. V was clipped by 1 base and J by 11 bases; unmatched bases: 16. Written as DNA, the CDR3 is TGCGCCAGCAGCTTGTATGCAGGGGGCGCGTCTTCGGGTAAACTGTTTTTT. Translating it yields CASSLYAGGASSGKLFF.

This chain links TRBV6-1 with TRBJ1-6; 9 bases map to TRBD1. CDR1 MNHNS and CDR2 SASEGT come from the germline V gene. V lost 2 bases to trimming and J lost 7 bases; unmatched junction nucleotides: 3. CDR3 length: 15 residues. CDR3 amino acids: CASSERDRVNSPLHF. The CDR3 DNA follows: TGTGCCAGCAGTGAACGGGACAGGGTCAATTCACCCCTCCACTTT.

V gene TRBV15 combines with J gene TRBJ1-6, with 9 bases identical to TRBD1. Trimming cost V 0 bases and J 8 bases; bases outside gene matches: 5. CDR1 and CDR2 (germline): LNHNV, YYDKDF (reference sequence). The CDR3 has 16 residues. Here the CDR3 reads CATSRERTGVDSPLHF. The CDR3 DNA reads TGTGCCACCAGCAGAGAAAGGACAGGGGTCGATTCACCCCTCCACTTT.

This clone was detected once. V is TRBV19 and J is TRBJ1-4, with 8 nucleotides matching TRBD1. Germline assignment: CDR1 LNHDA and CDR2 SQIVND (reference sequence). This CDR3 is 14 amino acids long. J lost 7 bases, V lost 5 bases, and 6 bases had no gene match. CDR3 coding DNA: TGTGCCAGTAGTCACACAGGGGGGGGTGAAAAACTGTTTTTT. This encodes CASSHTGGGEKLFF.

The CDR3 coding sequence is TGTGCCAGCAGCTTAGTGGCAGGGGTTAATGAAAAACTGTTTTTT. It specifies CASSLVAGVNEKLFF. J is TRBJ1-4 and V is TRBV11-2, with D possibly being TRBD1 (6 bases). Trimming left V 1 base short and J 4 bases short, with 10 bases between. Germline V gene data show CDR1 as SGHAT and CDR2 as FQNNGV. The CDR3 loop spans 15 amino acids.

The rearrangement links TRBV6-6 to TRBJ1-5, with TRBD1 matching 9 bases. This CDR3 has 14 residues. Germline CDR1 is MNHNY and CDR2 is SVGAGI (reference sequence). V lost 4 bases and J lost 7; bases outside the gene matches: 5. The CDR3 DNA follows: TGTGCCAGCAGTTTAGGGACAGGGAACCAGCCCCAGCATTTT. Protein: CASSLGTGNQPQHF.

The chain has TRBV5-1 and TRBJ1-1; 8 nucleotides align to TRBD1. Germline V gives CDR1 SGHRS, CDR2 YFSETQ. With V trimmed by 1 base and J by 8 bases, 4 bases remained unmatched. The CDR3 totals 13 residues. CDR3 loop: CASSLRQGSEAFF. The CDR3 nucleotides are TGCGCCAGCAGCTTGCGACAGGGGAGCGAAGCTTTCTTT.